The 9 T cell receptor beta chains below all came from one sample that was sequenced in a study of T cell responses to AZD1222 COVID-19 vaccine. The data were produced by immunoSEQ multiplex PCR, yet TCRdb's version contains in-frame clones alone and is incomplete. The table lists approximately 160,000 clones, more than 75% of them singletons. The sequencing used peripheral blood, collected on day 0 of AZD1222 vaccination. All receptors come from an adult in good health.

The rearrangement links TRBV10-3 to TRBJ1-3; D is ambiguous. Trimming took 8 bases from V and 1 from J, leaving 18 bases between them. This CDR3 has 16 amino acids. Germline values: CDR1 ENHRY, CDR2 SYGVKD. The CDR3 spells CAISRRAERSGNTIYF. CDR3 DNA: TGTGCCATCTCCCGGCGAGCTGAGAGGTCTGGAAACACCATATATTTT.

This rearrangement joins TRBV3-1 (or the pseudogene TRBV3-2) to TRBJ2-1, with D possibly TRBD2 on 6 matching bases. The V gene's germline CDR1 is LGHDT and CDR2 YNNKEL (reference sequence). Trimming stripped 8 bases from V and 7 bases from J, with 12 bases between. This CDR3 has 12 amino acids. Here the CDR3 DNA reads TGTGCCAGCCGGGAGTCGGGGAATGAGCAGTTCTTC. It encodes CASRESGNEQFF.

V and J are TRBV4-1 and TRBJ2-3; D not resolved. The CDR3 length is 12 residues. The V and J ends lost 4 bases and 6 bases respectively, with 8 bases between them. Germline V CDR1 and CDR2: MGHRA, YSYEKL. This CDR3 reads CASSPSGDTQYF. The CDR3 DNA reads as TGCGCCAGCAGCCCGTCAGGTGATACGCAGTATTTT.

DNA of the CDR3: TGTGCCAGCGACAGGGGTTGGACCGGGGAGCTGTTTTTT. It is translated as CASDRGWTGELFF. V and J are TRBV19 and TRBJ2-2; 8 bases are shared with TRBD1. The CDR3 is 13 residues long. CDR1 is LNHDA and CDR2 is SQIVND in the germline V gene (reference sequence). J was trimmed by 5 bases and V by 9 bases; bases with no gene match: 5.

The V gene is TRBV5-1, the J gene TRBJ2-5; 8 positions match TRBD1. With 4 bases clipped from V and 5 bases from J, the junction kept 4 bases outside the gene matches. CDR3 length: 13 amino acids. Germline assignment: CDR1 SGHRS and CDR2 YFSETQ. Here the CDR3 reads CASSLTGGETQYF. The CDR3 DNA is TGCGCCAGCAGCCTCACAGGGGGTGAGACCCAGTACTTC.

This clone appeared once. The gene calls are TRBV5-1 and TRBJ2-7; possible D gene TRBD2, 6 bases. Trimming cost V 0 bases and J 1 base, with 8 bases left between them. Germline V CDR1 and CDR2: SGHRS, YFSETQ. The CDR3 extends over 14 amino acids. The CDR3 region is CASSLAGRSYEQYF. The CDR3 bases are TGCGCCAGCAGCTTGGCAGGGAGGTCCTACGAGCAGTACTTC.

The J gene is TRBJ1-4, the V gene TRBV11-2; D call uncertain. Germline V gene data show CDR1 as SGHAT and CDR2 as FQNNGV. The V end lost 5 bases, the J end lost 8 bases, and 21 bases lay between the germline ends. The CDR3 is made up of 16 amino acids. The CDR3 bases are TGTGCCAGCAGCCTCGAGACCCCGAGGATCTCGGAAAAACTGTTTTTT. Translation: CASSLETPRISEKLFF.

V and J are TRBV6-5 and TRBJ2-6, with D possibly TRBD2 on 5 matching bases. The length of the CDR3 is 16 residues. The germline gives CDR1 MNHEY, CDR2 SVGAGI. Trimming pared 0 bases from V and 0 bases from J, leaving 6 bases between. The CDR3 sequence: CASSYSGSSGANVLTF. CDR3 coding DNA: TGTGCCAGCAGTTACTCGGGGAGCTCTGGGGCCAACGTCCTGACTTTC.

The chain has TRBV3-1 (or the pseudogene TRBV3-2) and TRBJ1-5; the D gene is possibly TRBD1 (6 bases). Germline CDR1 LGHDT, CDR2 YNNKEL (reference sequence). The V end lost 5 bases, the J end lost 4 bases, and 9 bases lay between the germline ends. This CDR3 region has 13 residues. CDR3: CASSFRGNQPQHF. CDR3 nucleotide sequence: TGTGCCAGCAGCTTCAGGGGAAATCAGCCCCAGCATTTT.